The 21 T cell receptor beta chains presented below share a single source sample, sequenced in a study of beta chain features in type 1 diabetes. As every portion of the isolated RNA was reverse transcribed, the sequencing read expressed TCRB transcripts. Clones were read by immunoSEQ multiplex PCR, and TCRdb kept only the in-frame ones, dropping some. Here the sample spans about 230,000 clones, more than 9% being singletons. What was sequenced was naive CD4+ T cells from blood. All receptors derive from a woman under 30 in good health.

This clone occurred a few times. Written as DNA, the CDR3 is TGTGCCATCAGTGAGTCGTCGGGACAGAGCAATCAGCCCCAGCATTTT. The encoded protein is CAISESSGQSNQPQHF. V gene TRBV10-3 combines with J gene TRBJ1-5, with 7 nucleotides matching TRBD1. The CDR3 is made up of 16 amino acids. The V and J ends lost 0 bases and 1 base, in that order; junction bases with no gene match: 3. Germline lookup yields CDR1 ENHRY and CDR2 SYGVKD.

The chain couples TRBV5-6 to TRBJ2-1; D is unclear. CDR3 length equals 14 residues. Germline values: CDR1 SGHDT, CDR2 YYEEEE. With 2 bases removed from V and 10 bases from J, the gap between germline ends came to 16 bases. CDR3 in amino acids: CASSFSPSRGEQFF. Written as DNA, the CDR3 is TGTGCCAGCAGCTTCTCCCCATCGCGCGGCGAGCAGTTCTTC.

This clone came up a few times. In DNA, the CDR3 is TGTGCCTGGAGTGTAGGGGACAGGGTATTTGAGCAGTTCTTC. It yields the protein CAWSVGDRVFEQFF. The J gene is TRBJ2-1, the V gene TRBV30; 9 positions match TRBD1. Germline lookup yields CDR1 GTSNPN and CDR2 SVGIG (reference sequence). The ends lost 0 bases at V and 9 bases at J; junction bases unmatched: 6. This CDR3 is built from 14 residues.

This clone was recorded a few times. V usage is TRBV27 and J usage is TRBJ2-3; TRBD2 is a possible D gene (5 bases). The CDR3 consists of 12 residues. V was pared by 4 bases and J by 8 bases, with 10 bases between. CDR1 is MNHEY and CDR2 is SMNVEV in the germline V gene (reference sequence). CDR3 protein: CASSSRAGTQYF. In DNA form, the CDR3 reads TGTGCCAGCAGTTCGAGGGCAGGTACGCAGTATTTT.

V and J are TRBV7-9 and TRBJ1-1; weak D call: TRBD1 (6 bases). The CDR3 length is 15 residues. Deletions cut 5 bases from V and 1 base from J, with 14 bases between. Germline loops: CDR1 SEHNR, CDR2 FQNEAQ (reference sequence). CDR3 sequence: CASSMRPRGNTEAFF. The CDR3 bases are TGTGCCAGCAGCATGAGACCCAGGGGGAACACTGAAGCTTTCTTT.

In this sample, this clone turned up many times. V is TRBV29-1 and J is TRBJ2-6; no reliable D call. The CDR3 totals 14 residues. Germline V lookup: CDR1 SQVTM, CDR2 ANQGSEA. V lost 7 bases, J lost 0 bases, and 10 bases lay in between. The CDR3 loop is CSAIQNSGANVLTF. CDR3 bases: TGCAGCGCCATACAGAACTCTGGGGCCAACGTCCTGACTTTC.

This clone was detected only a few times. The V gene is TRBV11-2, the J gene TRBJ2-2, with a tentative D call TRBD2 (5 bases). Trimming removed 2 bases at V and 3 bases at J, with 7 bases between. Germline assignment: CDR1 SGHAT and CDR2 FQNNGV. This CDR3 has 14 residues. As DNA, the CDR3 is TGTGCCAGCAGCTTACGGGAATACACCGGGGAGCTGTTTTTT. Translating it yields CASSLREYTGELFF.

This clone has more than one count but fewer than ten. The chain joins TRBV6-1 to TRBJ1-2; TRBD1 matches 7 bases. The ends lost 5 bases at V and 4 bases at J; junction bases unmatched: 4. The germline V gene has CDR1 MNHNS and CDR2 SASEGT. CDR3 length: 13 amino acids. CDR3 coding DNA: TGTGCCAGCAGTCGCGGGACAGCCTATGGCTACACCTTC. This codes for CASSRGTAYGYTF.

The chain combines TRBV5-4 with TRBJ1-4; D gene ambiguous. Germline CDR1 reads SGHNT; CDR2 reads YYREEE (reference sequence). This CDR3 is 13 amino acids long. Trimming took 4 bases from V and 3 from J, leaving 7 bases between them. In DNA, the CDR3 is TGTGCCAGCAGCCCCGGGGCTAATGAAAAACTGTTTTTT. This encodes CASSPGANEKLFF.

This rearrangement joins TRBV6-1 to TRBJ2-7, with a possible D match to TRBD2 (6 bases). CDR1 and CDR2 (germline): MNHNS, SASEGT. This CDR3 comprises 13 residues. V lost 8 bases to trimming and J lost 6 bases, with 17 bases between them. The CDR3 reads CASRDSPSAEQYF. CDR3 in DNA: TGTGCCAGCCGGGACTCCCCTTCCGCCGAGCAGTACTTC.

The sample holds a few counts of this clone. The chain combines TRBV28 with TRBJ2-7; 8 bases match TRBD1. Germline CDR1 MDHEN, CDR2 SYDVKM. Trimming cost V 6 bases and J 4 bases; bases outside gene matches: 8. The CDR3 covers 14 residues. The CDR3 here is CASSRGQGGYEQYF. CDR3 nucleotide sequence: TGTGCCAGCAGCCGCGGACAGGGAGGATACGAGCAGTACTTC.

The chain carries TRBV6-5 and TRBJ1-1; 8 bases fit TRBD1. Trimming removed 3 bases from V and 5 bases from J; junction bases left unmatched: 5. The CDR3 consists of 14 residues. Germline V gene data show CDR1 as MNHEY and CDR2 as SVGAGI. This CDR3 is CASSYGTGRTEAFF. DNA for the CDR3: TGTGCCAGCAGTTATGGGACAGGTCGGACTGAAGCTTTCTTT.

This clone was counted between two and nine times. The CDR3 region is CATSREGRGGTEAFF. CDR3 bases: TGTGCCACCAGCAGAGAAGGACGGGGGGGAACTGAAGCTTTCTTT. V gene TRBV15 combines with J gene TRBJ1-1; maybe TRBD1 (5 bases). The V and J ends lost 0 bases and 5 bases respectively, with 13 bases between them. Looked up from germline, CDR1 is LNHNV and CDR2 is YYDKDF (reference sequence). This CDR3 spans 15 amino acids.

This clone was observed a handful of times. The rearrangement uses TRBV7-9 and TRBJ2-3; 9 bases are shared with TRBD1. The germline V gene encodes CDR1 SEHNR and CDR2 FQNEAQ (reference sequence). There are 13 residues in the CDR3. Trimming at V came to 10 bases and at J to 1 base, leaving 3 bases not matched to a gene. The CDR3 reads CAIGDRGTDTQYF. CDR3 sequence (DNA): TGTGCCATAGGGGACAGGGGCACAGATACGCAGTATTTT.

The chain links TRBV6-4 to TRBJ2-3; D unclear. This CDR3 comprises 14 residues. Germline V gene sequence: CDR1 MRHNA, CDR2 SNTAGT. Trimming left V 0 bases short and J 0 bases short, with 4 bases between. The DNA of the CDR3 is TGTGCCAGCAGTGACTCCCTCAGCACAGATACGCAGTATTTT. Its translation is CASSDSLSTDTQYF.

This clone was seen a handful of times. The same CDR3 arises from other DNA sequences in this sample as well. The rearrangement joins TRBV5-4 to TRBJ2-5, with 13 bases that match TRBD2. The CDR3 runs 16 residues. Losses at the gene ends were 4 bases for V and 2 bases for J; bases not matched to a gene: 5. In germline, CDR1 is SGHNT, CDR2 YYREEE (reference sequence). This CDR3 is CASSLGLAGVQETQYF. CDR3 coding DNA: TGTGCCAGCAGCCTCGGACTAGCGGGGGTACAAGAGACCCAGTACTTC.

The chain couples TRBV18 to TRBJ2-2; 8 bases map to TRBD1. Trimming cost V 1 base and J 5 bases; bases outside gene matches: 6. CDR1 is KGHSH and CDR2 is LQKENI in the germline V gene. The CDR3 sequence is 16 residues long. CDR3 loop: CASSPLPTGGTGELFF. CDR3 in DNA: TGTGCCAGCTCACCACTTCCCACAGGGGGAACCGGGGAGCTGTTTTTT.

This clone appeared a few times. The chain has TRBV9 and TRBJ2-2, with D maybe TRBD2 (5 bases). CDR3 size: 16 residues. Germline V CDR1 and CDR2: SGDLS, YYNGEE. With 2 bases removed from V and 2 bases from J, the gap between germline ends came to 13 bases. The CDR3 loop reads CASSVVGELNTGELFF. DNA of the CDR3: TGTGCCAGCAGCGTCGTTGGGGAGCTCAACACCGGGGAGCTGTTTTTT.

V and J are TRBV2 and TRBJ2-5, with D hard to call. Trimming took 7 bases from V and 5 from J, leaving 14 bases between them. This CDR3 is 13 amino acids long. CDR1 SNHLY and CDR2 FYNNEI come from the germline V gene. The CDR3 loop is CASTVNTQETQYF. CDR3 nucleotide sequence: TGTGCCAGCACCGTTAACACCCAGGAGACCCAGTACTTC.

V and J are TRBV9 and TRBJ1-4, with D possibly TRBD1 on 6 matching bases. V shed 0 bases and J shed 10 bases, with 16 bases lying between them. CDR3 length: 15 amino acids. Germline assignment: CDR1 SGDLS and CDR2 YYNGEE. The CDR3 nucleotides read TGTGCCAGCAGCGTAGGCGCAGGGGCGGTTTCAAAACTGTTTTTT. Translating it yields CASSVGAGAVSKLFF. Full variable domain (rest looked up from reference TRBV9 and TRBJ1-4): DSGVTQTPKHLITATGQRVTLRCSPRSGDLSVYWYQQSLDQGLQFLIQYYNGEERAKGNILERFSAQQFPDLHSELNLSSLELGDSALYFCASSVGAGAVSKLFFGSGTQLSVL.

The chain uses TRBV19 and TRBJ2-1; no reliable D call. The CDR3 totals 13 residues. The ends were cut back, 2 bases at V and 10 bases at J, with 12 bases in the middle. Germline V gives CDR1 LNHDA, CDR2 SQIVND (reference sequence). The CDR3 nucleotides are TGTGCCAGTAGTATAAACCCTGGTGGCGAGCAGTTCTTC. This codes for CASSINPGGEQFF.